This T cell receptor (beta chain) was captured by sequencing in a study of cytomegalovirus exposure and HLA in healthy donors. With respect to this clone: What it recognizes is unknown.

Findings of the study overall: Reports state that TCR beta sequences accurately predicted most subjects' HLA-A and HLA-B alleles. The authors later found HLA-associated TCR beta chains more clonally expanded than equally common others. HLA alleles were associated with 15,000 to 20,000 TCR beta sequences in a later analysis at 0.05 false discovery rate.

There are 19 residues in the CDR3. The V segment lost 8 bases and the J segment 1 base; nucleotides outside the gene matches: 12. Germline-derived CDR1 and CDR2 are ENHRY and SYGVKD. PCR was performed using 60 Vbeta and 13 Jbeta primers. Measured with immunoSEQ multiplex PCR; TCRdb has only the in-frame clones, and not every one. The table shows 120,000 or so clones, with roughly 75% occurring only once. This sequence was found in a female donor in good health and CMV-seronegative. The rearrangement uses TRBV10-3 and TRBJ2-1; 15 nucleotides agree with TRBD2. Sample: PBMCs. The CDR3 sequence: CAIGSPGLAGGWSYNEQFF. CDR3 bases: TGTGCCATCGGTTCTCCGGGACTAGCGGGAGGATGGTCCTACAATGAGCAGTTCTTC.